This passage covers 18 T cell receptor beta chains from one sample sequenced in a study of shared clonotypes between healthy human individuals. Assay used: immunoSEQ multiplex PCR; TCRdb lists only in-frame clones, some missing. Of about 1,500,000 clones listed, around 97% are singletons. The material sequenced was naive CD4+ T cells sorted from blood. Subset specified: CD45RA+ positively selected. These receptors all come from a man in his thirties or forties in good health.

The V call is TRBV19, the J call TRBJ2-3, with D hard to call. V was cut by 0 bases and J by 7 bases, with 14 bases left in between. Germline CDR1 and CDR2: LNHDA and SQIVND (reference sequence). The CDR3 loop spans 15 amino acids. In DNA form, the CDR3 reads TGTGCCAGTAGTATAGATGGGGTTCACAAAAATACGCAGTATTTT. This sequence encodes CASSIDGVHKNTQYF.

The V gene is TRBV6-5, the J gene TRBJ2-7; 8 positions agree with TRBD1. Germline-derived CDR1 and CDR2 are MNHEY and SVGAGI. This CDR3 is built from 15 residues. After removal of 4 bases from V and 2 bases from J, the junction contained 7 bases not matched to a gene. In nucleotides, the CDR3 is TGTGCCAGCAGTTCCCTTGACAGGGGAGCCTACGAGCAGTACTTC. Protein sequence: CASSSLDRGAYEQYF.

The table lists this clone with a few counts. The V and J genes are TRBV19 and TRBJ1-2; no firm D call. The germline CDR1 and CDR2 sequences are LNHDA and SQIVND (reference sequence). V was shortened by 4 bases and J by 4 bases, with 7 bases between the two germline ends. The CDR3 runs to 12 residues. The CDR3 nucleotides are TGTGCCAGTAGTAATAGAGTCTATGGCTACACCTTC. This translates into CASSNRVYGYTF.

This chain links TRBV29-1 with TRBJ2-2, with TRBD2 identical over 9 bases. The ends lost 4 bases at V and 5 bases at J; junction bases unmatched: 5. The CDR3 extends over 14 amino acids. Germline CDR1 is SQVTM and CDR2 is ANQGSEA. CDR3 protein: CSVASGIGTGELFF. Written as DNA, the CDR3 is TGCAGCGTTGCTAGCGGGATAGGAACCGGGGAGCTGTTTTTT.

The J gene is TRBJ1-2, the V gene TRBV29-1; 10 nucleotides match TRBD1. CDR3 size: 15 residues. The trim removed 4 bases at V and 4 bases at J, leaving 9 bases unmatched. From germline, CDR1 is SQVTM and CDR2 ANQGSEA. CDR3 in amino acids: CSVVLDRGETYGYTF. The DNA for the CDR3 is TGCAGCGTTGTTTTGGACAGGGGGGAAACCTATGGCTACACCTTC.

The chain employs TRBV7-2 and TRBJ2-4, with 10 positions matching TRBD2. V lost 0 bases and J lost 8; bases outside the gene matches: 4. Germline CDR1 SGHTA, CDR2 FQGNSA. The CDR3 covers 15 residues. CDR3 sequence reads: CASSLAPAGGDIQYF. DNA for the CDR3: TGTGCCAGCAGCTTAGCCCCAGCGGGAGGGGACATTCAGTACTTC. The whole variable domain, remainder taken from reference TRBV7-2 and TRBJ2-4, is GAGVSQSPSNKVTEKGKDVELRCDPISGHTALYWYRQSLGQGLEFLIYFQGNSAPDKSGLPSDRFSAERTGGSVSTLTIQRTQQEDSAVYLCASSLAPAGGDIQYFGAGTRLSVL.

The J gene is TRBJ2-5, the V gene TRBV18; 12 bases fit TRBD1. Germline V gene lookup returns CDR1 KGHSH and CDR2 LQKENI. The CDR3 extends over 18 amino acids. The trim removed 3 bases at V and 5 bases at J, leaving 13 bases unmatched. The CDR3 sequence is CASSPPLGQGANRETQYF. The CDR3 DNA reads TGTGCCAGCTCACCCCCCCTGGGACAGGGGGCAAATCGGGAGACCCAGTACTTC.

The chain employs TRBV27 and TRBJ2-1; 8 nucleotides match TRBD2. The CDR3 totals 16 residues. From germline, CDR1 is MNHEY and CDR2 SMNVEV (reference sequence). Trimming cost V 3 bases and J 5 bases; bases outside gene matches: 9. CDR3 residues: CASSFIRGLENNEQFF. CDR3 nucleotides: TGTGCCAGCAGTTTTATCCGGGGACTAGAAAACAATGAGCAGTTCTTC.

This clone showed up just once. The chain links TRBV7-6 to TRBJ2-1; D unresolved. CDR1 and CDR2 from the germline V gene are SGHVS and FNYEAQ. This CDR3 spans 14 amino acids. Deletions cut 3 bases from V and 5 bases from J, with 11 bases between. CDR3 nucleotide sequence: TGTGCCAGCAGCTTTCTTGGCAAAAACAATGAGCAGTTCTTC. Translating gives CASSFLGKNNEQFF.

The V call is TRBV5-3, the J call TRBJ1-5; the D is unclear. TRBV5-3 is reported as an ORF; its role is uncertain. CDR3 size: 13 residues. V lost 8 bases to trimming and J lost 4 bases, with 13 bases between them. DNA for the CDR3: TGTGCCAGCAGCCAGGACCGGAATCAGCCCCAGCATTTT. Its protein is CASSQDRNQPQHF.

CDR3 region: CASSVAGVETGELFF. CDR3 bases: TGTGCCAGCAGTGTTGCAGGGGTGGAGACCGGGGAGCTGTTTTTT. The chain links TRBV2 to TRBJ2-2; D is possibly TRBD1 (6 bases). Trimming pared 4 bases from V and 5 bases from J, leaving 14 bases between. This CDR3 has 15 residues. Germline V lookup: CDR1 SNHLY, CDR2 FYNNEI.

The chain links TRBV7-9 to TRBJ2-3; 7 bases are shared with TRBD1. This CDR3 contains 15 residues. After removal of 5 bases from V and 2 bases from J, the junction contained 7 bases not matched to a gene. Germline values: CDR1 SEHNR, CDR2 FQNEAQ (reference sequence). CDR3 nucleotide sequence: TGTGCCAGCAGCCTATGGACAGGCCCCACAGATACGCAGTATTTT. This codes for CASSLWTGPTDTQYF.

The CDR3 protein is CASSLQSQGYNEQFF. The CDR3 DNA sequence: TGTGCCAGCTCTCTACAGAGCCAGGGGTACAATGAGCAGTTCTTC. This chain joins TRBV18 and TRBJ2-1; possibly TRBD1 for D (6 bases). The V end was cut by 6 bases, the J end by 4 bases, with 16 bases between. CDR1 is KGHSH and CDR2 is LQKENI in the germline V gene. This CDR3 comprises 15 residues.

This clone was seen only once. This rearrangement joins TRBV18 to TRBJ2-7, with TRBD1 matching over 11 bases. With V trimmed by 3 bases and J by 3 bases, 4 bases remained unmatched. The CDR3 runs to 15 residues. Per the germline V gene, CDR1 is KGHSH and CDR2 is LQKENI. This chain's CDR3 is CASSPGQGADYEQYF. In DNA, the CDR3 is TGTGCCAGCTCACCCGGACAGGGGGCGGACTACGAGCAGTACTTC.

V gene TRBV6-4 combines with J gene TRBJ2-2; no reliable D call. V was shortened by 2 bases and J by 3 bases, with 7 bases between the two germline ends. The CDR3 spans 14 residues. Germline values: CDR1 MRHNA, CDR2 SNTAGT. Here the CDR3 reads CASSDQADTGELFF. The DNA of the CDR3 is TGTGCCAGCAGTGACCAGGCTGACACCGGGGAGCTGTTTTTT.

This chain joins TRBV5-4 and TRBJ1-4; maybe TRBD1 (6 bases). This CDR3 has 14 residues. Trimming took 3 bases from V and 3 from J, leaving 9 bases between them. CDR1 is SGHNT, CDR2 YYREEE, per germline (reference sequence). The CDR3 loop reads CASSWGRANEKLFF. Here the CDR3 DNA reads TGTGCCAGCAGCTGGGGGCGGGCTAATGAAAAACTGTTTTTT.

V is TRBV25-1 and J is TRBJ2-1; no clear D. The CDR3 has 12 residues. The germline CDR1 and CDR2 sequences are MGHDK and SYGVNS. Trimming stripped 3 bases from V and 6 bases from J, with 6 bases between. The CDR3 sequence: CASSETGNEQFF. CDR3 nucleotide sequence: TGTGCCAGCAGTGAGACCGGCAATGAGCAGTTCTTC.

The V gene is TRBV5-5, the J gene TRBJ2-7, with 10 bases that match TRBD1. Germline V gene sequence: CDR1 SGHKS, CDR2 YYEKEE (reference sequence). The CDR3 runs 14 residues. V was clipped by 3 bases and J by 3 bases; unmatched bases: 3. CDR3 DNA sequence: TGTGCCAGCAGCTGGACAGGGGGAGGCTACGAGCAGTACTTC. Translated, it gives CASSWTGGGYEQYF.